The 23 T cell receptor beta chains given below trace back to one sample, sequenced in a study of T cells in Graves' hyperthyroidism and ophthalmopathy. Researchers amplified the TCR beta CDR3 regions from RNA transcripts. The HTBI set primed first-round TCR CDR3 RT-PCR. MiXCR, run by TCRdb on the multiplex PCR reads, gives a single entry per CDR3 protein. This sample yields around 350,000 distinct CDR3 sequences, of which approximately 19% are seen a single time; 3.7% belongs to the top ten. The source material was blood. The receptors stem from a woman aged 18-29 years with Graves' hyperthyroidism.

This clonotype was observed at least ten times. CDR3 residues: CASSERSDEYGYTF. CDR3 nucleotide sequence: TGTGCCAGCAGTGAAAGGTCAGACGAGTATGGCTACACCTTC. V is TRBV6-1 and J is TRBJ1-2, with D hard to call. This CDR3 spans 14 amino acids. Germline values: CDR1 MNHNS, CDR2 SASEGT. Trimming removed 2 bases from V and 5 bases from J, with 12 bases in between.

Turning to this clonotype: A much larger clone lies one base from this, so it may be a read error. The chain employs TRBV7-6 and TRBJ2-5; D is perhaps TRBD2 (5 bases). CDR3 size: 15 residues. Germline-derived CDR1 and CDR2 are SGHVS and FNYEAQ. The CDR3 DNA reads as TGTGCCAGCAGCCCCGTCCGAGGGTTACAAGAGACCAAGTACTTC. It codes for CASSPVRGLQETKYF. The full variable domain, in which reference TRBV7-6 and TRBJ2-5 provide the parts outside the CDR3, is GAGVSQSPRYKVTKRGQDVALRCDPISGHVSLYWYRQALGQGPEFLTYFNYEAQQDKSGLPNDRFSAERPEGSISTLTIQRTEQRDSAMYRCASSPVRGLQETKYFGPGTRLLVL.

This clonotype came up many times. The chain has TRBV12-3 or TRBV12-4 and TRBJ2-5; 7 bases agree with TRBD1. The V segment lost 5 bases and the J segment 5 bases; nucleotides outside the gene matches: 8. This CDR3 has 14 amino acids. Written as DNA, the CDR3 is TGTGCCAGCAGTCCGACAGGGACGGCGGAGACCCAGTACTTC. This sequence encodes CASSPTGTAETQYF.

This clonotype appeared many times. The chain links TRBV5-1 to TRBJ2-7; 8 bases are shared with TRBD1. The CDR3 covers 12 residues. V gave up 2 bases and J gave up 6 bases; unmatched junction bases: 1. CDR1 is SGHRS, CDR2 YFSETQ, per germline. The CDR3 sequence: CASSFGQGEQYF. CDR3 nucleotide sequence: TGCGCCAGCAGCTTTGGACAGGGCGAGCAGTACTTC.

CDR3 sequence: CSAVPGLAGGNEQYF. The CDR3, as DNA: TGCAGTGCCGTACCGGGACTAGCGGGGGGGAACGAGCAGTACTTC. This chain connects TRBV20-1 to TRBJ2-7, with 16 bases fitting TRBD2. V gave up 6 bases and J gave up 5 bases; unmatched junction bases: 7. The CDR3 loop spans 15 amino acids. Per germline, CDR1 DFQATT and CDR2 SNEGSKA (reference sequence).

This clonotype was detected many times. This chain links TRBV3-1 with TRBJ1-1, with D unclear. The V gene's germline CDR1 is LGHDT and CDR2 YNNKEL (reference sequence). Trimming shortened V by 1 base and J by 3 bases, and 12 bases separated the two germline ends. The CDR3 is 15 amino acids. The CDR3 sequence: CASSQGLGEDTEAFF. CDR3 sequence (DNA): TGTGCCAGCAGCCAAGGTCTTGGGGAGGACACTGAAGCTTTCTTT.

The gene calls are TRBV7-9 and TRBJ1-2; D call uncertain. Germline CDR1 is SEHNR and CDR2 is FQNEAQ (reference sequence). Trimming shortened V by 0 bases and J by 3 bases, and 11 bases separated the two germline ends. This CDR3 comprises 15 residues. The DNA for the CDR3 is TGTGCCAGCAGCTTAGCGGTGGGGATTGACTATGGCTACACCTTC. Translated: CASSLAVGIDYGYTF.

This clonotype was counted ten times or more. The V call is TRBV20-1, the J call TRBJ2-5; 10 nucleotides agree with TRBD2. Germline assignment: CDR1 DFQATT and CDR2 SNEGSKA (reference sequence). This CDR3 has 15 residues. V trimming: 6 bases; J trimming: 0 bases; junction bases outside the gene matches: 7. Here the CDR3 reads CSAIDSGGYQETQYF. CDR3 in DNA: TGCAGTGCCATAGATAGCGGGGGGTACCAAGAGACCCAGTACTTC.

This clonotype was found many times. This sequence joins TRBV12-3 or TRBV12-4 and TRBJ2-7, with 8 positions matching TRBD1. The V gene end was trimmed by 6 bases and the J gene end by 8 bases; junction bases not matched to a gene: 15. This CDR3 is built from 15 residues. This chain's CDR3 is CASSHPGQATIQQYF. The DNA for the CDR3 is TGTGCCAGCAGCCACCCGGGACAGGCAACGATCCAGCAGTACTTC.

This chain joins TRBV7-2 and TRBJ2-7; D might be TRBD1 (6 bases). Germline CDR1 is SGHTA and CDR2 is FQGNSA. CDR3 length: 13 residues. Trimming took off 5 bases at V and 6 bases at J, with 14 bases between the two ends. The CDR3 DNA reads as TGTGCCAGCAGCAAACTGACAGGTAGCGAGCAGTACTTC. Translated, it gives CASSKLTGSEQYF.

This clonotype was seen repeatedly, ten times or more. This chain links TRBV5-1 with TRBJ2-5; 7 nucleotides align to TRBD1. Germline CDR1 reads SGHRS; CDR2 reads YFSETQ. The CDR3 is 15 amino acids. Trimming removed 7 bases from V and 1 base from J; junction bases left unmatched: 10. CDR3 nucleotide sequence: TGCGCCAGCGGTACCCAGAACAGGGGCCAAGAGACCCAGTACTTC. Translation gives CASGTQNRGQETQYF.

This clonotype was detected many times. The CDR3 here is CASSERSGLWETQYF. In DNA, the CDR3 is TGCGCCAGCAGCGAGCGGTCCGGGTTGTGGGAGACCCAGTACTTC. The chain links TRBV5-1 to TRBJ2-5; D perhaps matches TRBD2 (5 bases). V dropped 4 bases and J dropped 5 bases, with 18 bases sitting between them. There are 15 residues in the CDR3. Germline CDR1 reads SGHRS; CDR2 reads YFSETQ.

This clonotype was counted at least ten times. The chain couples TRBV10-3 to TRBJ2-7, with TRBD2 identical over 8 bases. This CDR3 has 13 residues. V was pared by 8 bases and J by 6 bases, with 9 bases of the junction left unmatched. The germline V gene has CDR1 ENHRY and CDR2 SYGVKD. The CDR3 coding sequence is TGTGCCATCCGGCGGGGGGCCAATCCCGAGCAGTACTTC. The encoded protein is CAIRRGANPEQYF.

Comment on this clonotype: This may come from a read error, since a much larger clone is one base off. The V and J genes are TRBV6-1 and TRBJ1-2; D is possibly TRBD1 (5 bases). In germline, CDR1 is MNHNS, CDR2 SASEGT. This CDR3 has 15 residues. For the CDR3, the DNA is TGTGCCAGCAGCCCGGGCCCGGGGGTTAACTATGGCCACACCTTC. Its protein product is CASSPGPGVNYGHTF.

In this sample, this clonotype turned up many times. CDR3 protein: CASSSTANTEAFF. The CDR3 coding sequence is TGTGCCAGCAGCTCTACAGCAAACACTGAAGCTTTCTTT. The gene calls are TRBV12-3 or TRBV12-4 and TRBJ1-1; D gene ambiguous. Trimming cost V 6 bases and J 2 bases, with 10 bases left between them. CDR3 length: 13 amino acids.

This clonotype was seen at least ten times. V and J are TRBV7-3 and TRBJ2-7; D remains ambiguous. V shed 4 bases and J shed 4 bases, with 11 bases lying between them. The germline V gene encodes CDR1 SGHTA and CDR2 FQGTGA. CDR3 size: 13 residues. The CDR3 reads CASSSAGSYEQYF. CDR3 DNA sequence: TGTGCCAGCAGCTCGGCAGGTTCGTACGAGCAGTACTTC.

Many counts were recorded for this clonotype. The chain is built from TRBV3-1 and TRBJ1-2, with a tentative D call TRBD1 (5 bases). CDR3 length: 12 residues. Trimming removed 1 base from V and 10 bases from J, with 10 bases in between. Germline V lookup: CDR1 LGHDT, CDR2 YNNKEL (reference sequence). Written as DNA, the CDR3 is TGTGCCAGCAGCCAAGTACAGGACGTCTACACCTTC. This sequence encodes CASSQVQDVYTF.

The CDR3 DNA reads as TGTGCCAGCAGCCAACTAGGACAGAAGATTGGAAACACCATATATTTT. Translated, it gives CASSQLGQKIGNTIYF. The chain has TRBV4-2 and TRBJ1-3; possibly TRBD1 for D (6 bases). The CDR3 is 16 amino acids. Trimming shortened V by 2 bases and J by 3 bases, and 14 bases separated the two germline ends. Germline CDR1 LGHNA, CDR2 YNFKEQ.

This clonotype was detected ten times or more. V is TRBV20-1 and J is TRBJ1-5; 8 bases map to TRBD1. This CDR3 comprises 14 residues. From germline, CDR1 is DFQATT and CDR2 SNEGSKA (reference sequence). The trim removed 5 bases at V and 7 bases at J, leaving 10 bases unmatched. The CDR3 here is CSAQDRVGQQPQHF. The CDR3 DNA reads as TGCAGTGCTCAGGACAGGGTCGGACAACAGCCCCAGCATTTT.

This clonotype was recorded many times. This chain joins TRBV12-3 or TRBV12-4 and TRBJ1-1; maybe TRBD1 (5 bases). The CDR3 extends over 15 amino acids. The V and J ends lost 1 base and 5 bases respectively, with 14 bases between them. CDR3 residues: CASSLEGREVTEAFF. CDR3 coding DNA: TGTGCCAGCAGTTTAGAGGGCAGGGAGGTAACTGAAGCTTTCTTT.

This clonotype was seen ten or more times. This sequence joins TRBV7-8 and TRBJ2-7; D is uncertain. Germline CDR1 and CDR2: SGHVS and FQNEAQ. The ends were cut back, 2 bases at V and 0 bases at J, with 11 bases in the middle. The CDR3 extends over 15 amino acids. The CDR3 bases are TGTGCCAGCAGCTTAAAAAGGTCAGGCTCCTACGAGCAGTACTTC. Protein product: CASSLKRSGSYEQYF.

CDR3 in DNA: TGCAGTGCTAGAGAGGGGACAGGCCCCGGGGAGCTGTTTTTT. Residues: CSAREGTGPGELFF. V and J are TRBV20-1 and TRBJ2-2; 8 nucleotides agree with TRBD1. The germline V gene encodes CDR1 DFQATT and CDR2 SNEGSKA (reference sequence). This CDR3 spans 14 amino acids. V gave up 0 bases and J gave up 6 bases; unmatched junction bases: 3.

This clonotype was found many times. V is TRBV10-3 and J is TRBJ2-2; D not certain. The ends were cut back, 7 bases at V and 0 bases at J, with 9 bases in the middle. This CDR3 contains 14 residues. Germline V gives CDR1 ENHRY, CDR2 SYGVKD. CDR3 coding DNA: TGTGCCATCAATCCGGGTTCGAACACCGGGGAGCTGTTTTTT. The encoded protein is CAINPGSNTGELFF.